This TCR beta chain was identified during a study of blood T cell repertoires in COVID-19. The protocol was immunoSEQ multiplex PCR, while the TCRdb copy is restricted to in-frame clones and leaves out a portion. The sample lists 93,000 or so clones; over 70% were seen once. CDR3 length: 16 amino acids. Trimming stripped 1 base from V and 8 bases from J, with 15 bases between. Germline assignment: CDR1 LGHNA and CDR2 YNFKEQ. Sequencing used peripheral blood. The rearrangement uses TRBV4-2 and TRBJ1-6; tentative D call: TRBD1 (5 bases). The receptor comes from a human donor in a cohort sampled during active or convalescent COVID-19. The CDR3 loop reads CASSQVLRQPHSPLHF. CDR3 nucleotides: TGTGCCAGCAGCCAAGTCTTGCGACAGCCCCATTCACCCCTCCACTTT.